Below are 8 T cell receptor beta chains sequenced from a single sample in a study of blood T cell repertoires in COVID-19 (dated by TCRdb to the early 2020s). The library came from the immunoSEQ multiplex PCR assay. TCRdb took over this immuneACCESS table, retaining in-frame rearrangements with V and J assigned. Such tables are incomplete; in checked studies, under half of the missing clones stem from an unresolved V gene, and the remainder is unexplained. Counted in this sample were 100,000 to 110,000 clones; roughly nine tenths of them appeared once. Over 7% of the sample lies in the top ten. The sequencing input was peripheral blood. The receptors shown here come from a man aged 25-45 years in a cohort sampled during active COVID-19.

The CDR3 DNA follows: TGTGCCACCAGCCCTACAGGGGGCTGGGAAAAACTGTTTTTT. Its protein product is CATSPTGGWEKLFF. The V and J genes are TRBV15 and TRBJ1-4, with 9 positions matching TRBD1. CDR3 length equals 14 residues. Germline V CDR1 and CDR2: LNHNV, YYDKDF (reference sequence). The junction had 6 bases not matched to a gene; V was cut back by 5 bases and J by 8 bases.

This rearrangement joins TRBV6-2 or TRBV6-3 to TRBJ1-5, with a possible D match to TRBD1 (5 bases). CDR3 size: 12 residues. Trimming took 6 bases from V and 10 from J, leaving 13 bases between them. CDR1 MNHEY and CDR2 SVGEGT come from the germline V gene. Written as DNA, the CDR3 is TGTGCCAGCAGCCCCCGGGGGGGACCCCAGCATTTT. Residues: CASSPRGGPQHF.

V usage is TRBV11-2 and J usage is TRBJ2-7; no firm D call. Germline V gene data show CDR1 as SGHAT and CDR2 as FQNNGV. The CDR3 spans 12 residues. Trimming cost V 5 bases and J 3 bases, with 8 bases left between them. CDR3 nucleotides: TGTGCCAGCAGCCCGACTGGCTACGAGCAGTACTTC. This gives the protein CASSPTGYEQYF.

The J gene is TRBJ2-1, the V gene TRBV21-1; no DNA check was done on the table's D call, TRBD2. TRBV21-1 is a pseudogene segment. The CDR3 spans 16 residues. CDR3 residues: CASSSGAGALYNEQFF. The CDR3 DNA is TGTGCCAGCAGCAGTGGAGCGGGGGCCCTTTACAATGAGCAGTTCTTC.

The chain couples TRBV5-1 to TRBJ2-1; 9 bases map to TRBD1. J was trimmed by 8 bases and V by 0 bases; bases with no gene match: 6. Germline V lookup: CDR1 SGHRS, CDR2 YFSETQ. The CDR3 has 15 residues. In nucleotides, the CDR3 is TGCGCCAGCAGCTTGGACGGGACAGGGTTCGATGAGCAGTTCTTC. Amino acid sequence: CASSLDGTGFDEQFF. Using reference TRBV5-1 and TRBJ2-1 for the parts outside the CDR3, the full variable domain is KAGVTQTPRYLIKTRGQQVTLSCSPISGHRSVSWYQQTPGQGLQFLFEYFSETQRNKGNFPGRFSGRQFSNSRSEMNVSTLELGDSALYLCASSLDGTGFDEQFFGPGTRLTVL.

The rearrangement joins TRBV28 to TRBJ1-3, with D possibly matching TRBD1 (6 bases). Germline loops: CDR1 MDHEN, CDR2 SYDVKM. The CDR3 is 14 residues long. The ends were cut back, 6 bases at V and 0 bases at J, with 9 bases in the middle. The DNA of the CDR3 is TGTGCCAGCAGGAAACAGGGCTCTGGAAACACCATATATTTT. This codes for CASRKQGSGNTIYF.

CDR3 nucleotides: TGTGCCAGCAGCCTGCGGACTAGCGGGGGGGCACGGGAGACCCAGTACTTC. Amino acids: CASSLRTSGGARETQYF. The V call is TRBV5-4, the J call TRBJ2-5; 15 bases fit TRBD2. CDR3 length equals 17 residues. CDR1 and CDR2 from the germline V gene are SGHNT and YYREEE (reference sequence). The V and J ends lost 4 bases and 5 bases, in that order; junction bases with no gene match: 9.

The sample holds one count of this clone. The rearrangement links TRBV12-5 to TRBJ2-5; 8 bases are a match to TRBD2. The CDR3 covers 16 residues. Looked up from germline, CDR1 is LGHNT and CDR2 is FRNRAP. The V and J ends lost 0 bases and 5 bases, in that order; junction bases with no gene match: 8. DNA for the CDR3: TGTGCTAGTGGTTTGGTAGTTCCAGCGGGGGCGGAGACCCAGTACTTC. Encoded protein: CASGLVVPAGAETQYF.